Here is one TCR beta chain with its context. Antigen unknown. The data were produced by immunoSEQ multiplex PCR, yet TCRdb's version contains in-frame clones alone and is incomplete. The data hold 50,000 to 65,000 clones, with around 81% observed a single time. This record belongs to a study of OX40 agonist ivuxolimab in advanced cancers. Whole-study results and caveats: Several nonresponders also turned out to have low normalized T-cell clonal expansion.

Germline V lookup: CDR1 GTSNPN, CDR2 SVGIG (reference sequence). The V segment lost 3 bases and the J segment 9 bases; nucleotides outside the gene matches: 3. The CDR3 covers 11 residues. The chain has TRBV30 and TRBJ1-1, with 8 nucleotides matching TRBD1. Material: CD4+ or CD8+ T cells sorted from blood, obtained in a trial of the OX40 agonist ivuxolimab. This clonotype was sampled from an adult with an advanced solid tumor such as melanoma, head and neck, liver or kidney cancer. The CDR3 DNA sequence: TGTGCCTGGAGGACAGGGGCGAAAGCTTTCTTT. This encodes CAWRTGAKAFF.